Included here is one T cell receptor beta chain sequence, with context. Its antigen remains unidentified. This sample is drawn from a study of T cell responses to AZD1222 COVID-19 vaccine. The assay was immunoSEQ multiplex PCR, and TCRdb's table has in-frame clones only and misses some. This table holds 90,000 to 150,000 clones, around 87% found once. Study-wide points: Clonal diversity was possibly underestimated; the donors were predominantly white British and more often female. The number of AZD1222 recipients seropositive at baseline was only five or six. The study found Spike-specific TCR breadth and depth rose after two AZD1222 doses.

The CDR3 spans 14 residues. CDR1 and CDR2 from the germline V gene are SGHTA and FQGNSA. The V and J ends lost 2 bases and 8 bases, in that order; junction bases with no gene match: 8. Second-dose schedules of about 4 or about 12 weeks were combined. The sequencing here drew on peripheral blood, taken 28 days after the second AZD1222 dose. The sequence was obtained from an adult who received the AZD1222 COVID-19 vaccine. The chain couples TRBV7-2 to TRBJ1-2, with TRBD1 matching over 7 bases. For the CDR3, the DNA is TGTGCCAGCAGCTTACCAGGGGGTTTCGGGGGCTACACCTTC. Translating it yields CASSLPGGFGGYTF.